This TCR beta chain was recorded in a study of OX40 agonist ivuxolimab in advanced cancers. Overall study context: Intravenous ivuxolimab at 0.01 to 10 mg/kg was given to patients every 2 weeks. The study reported partial responses in three patients: one hepatocellular carcinoma, two cutaneous melanoma. Anti-PD-1, anti-PD-L1 or anti-CTLA-4 therapy given earlier was allowed, and roughly 40% had some. Study-wide results and limits: At 0.1 to 3.0 mg/kg and by week 6, clonal expansion occurred in CD4+ and CD8+ blood T cells.

This table comes from immunoSEQ multiplex PCR, and its TCRdb copy is limited to in-frame clones, with some not included. The sample has tens of thousands of clones; 75% to 90% are singletons. Germline loops: CDR1 SGHAT, CDR2 FQNNGV. V lost 5 bases to trimming and J lost 1 base, with 14 bases between them. The CDR3 runs to 15 residues. About this clone: Its antigen is unidentified.

The J gene is TRBJ1-2, the V gene TRBV11-2, with a weak D call TRBD1 (5 bases). Here the sequenced sample was CD4+ or CD8+ T cells sorted from blood, taken in a trial of the OX40 agonist ivuxolimab. The receptor comes from an adult with an advanced solid tumor such as melanoma, head and neck, liver or kidney cancer. The CDR3 region has the DNA TGTGCCAGCAGCCCCCGAGGACAAGATAACTATGGCTACACCTTC. It translates to CASSPRGQDNYGYTF.